A selection of T cell receptor beta chains follows, all from one sample in a study of Ad26.COV2.S vaccination and SARS-CoV-2 variants. The protocol was immunoSEQ multiplex PCR, while the TCRdb copy is restricted to in-frame clones and leaves out a portion. The sample comprises around 340,000 clones, about 85% of which are singletons, and about 6.4% rests with the top ten. The material was peripheral blood, obtained in a trial of Ad26.COV2.S vaccine versus placebo. The receptors stem from a person aged 18-65 years who received the Ad26.COV2.S COVID-19 vaccine or a placebo. Each CDR3 is given with its conserved first and last residue. Fields, in order: V gene, clone size, D gene, J gene, CDR3 DNA, CDR3 protein. D genes are given only for firm matches. Clone size is stated in some rows and not others, as once, few, many or a class when expanded.

TRBV28	-	TRBD1	TRBJ1-2	TGTGCCAGCAGCCTGACAGGGACGAAGGGCTACACCTTC	CASSLTGTKGYTF
TRBV28	-	TRBD2	TRBJ2-1	TGTGCCAGCAGTTTCCCCCTAGCGGGATTCAATGAGCAGTTCTTC	CASSFPLAGFNEQFF
TRBV5-1	-	-	TRBJ2-5	TGCGCCAGCAGCCAACGACCCTTGAAGGAGACCCAGTACTTC	CASSQRPLKETQYF
TRBV5-6	-	TRBD2	TRBJ2-1	TGTGCCAGCAACTCACTAGCGGGAGGCCACAATGAGCAGTTCTTC	CASNSLAGGHNEQFF
TRBV29-1	-	-	TRBJ2-2	TGCAGCGTTGATTCGGCAGAACACACCGGGGAGCTGTTTTTT	CSVDSAEHTGELFF
TRBV3-1/TRBV3-2	-	TRBD1	TRBJ1-5	TGTGCCAGCAGCCTGAGCTCAGAAGGGGGCCAGCCCCAGCATTTT	CASSLSSEGGQPQHF
TRBV5-4	-	-	TRBJ2-3	TGTGCCAGCAGCTTGGCCGGGACAGATACGCAGTATTTT	CASSLAGTDTQYF
TRBV15	-	TRBD2	TRBJ2-7	TGTGCCACCACCGTCGATGGCGGGAGTTGGGAGCAGTACTTC	CATTVDGGSWEQYF
TRBV5-1	once	-	TRBJ1-2	TGCGCCAGCAGAACAGGCAACAATGGCTACACCTTC	CASRTGNNGYTF
TRBV7-9	-	-	TRBJ2-1	TGTGCCAGCAGCCTCCTGGACAGTTACAATGAGCAGTTCTTC	CASSLLDSYNEQFF
TRBV11-1	once	-	TRBJ2-3	TGTGCCAGCAGCTTAGGTGGTGTTTTTACAGATACGCAGTATTTT	CASSLGGVFTDTQYF
TRBV27	-	-	TRBJ2-3	TGTGCCAGCAGTTCCTGGGGCGGTGGGGATACGCAGTATTTT	CASSSWGGGDTQYF
TRBV5-1	-	TRBD1	TRBJ2-1	TGCGCCAGCACCCTCTCCGGGACAGGGAACAATGAGCAGTTCTTC	CASTLSGTGNNEQFF
TRBV7-2	-	-	TRBJ1-1	TGTGCCAGCAGCACCAGCGGGGGGGTGCTTAGGGCTTTCTTT	CASSTSGGVLRAFF
TRBV4-3	-	-	TRBJ1-2	TGCGCCAGCAGCCAAGGTTTTGCGGGGGGCGAAGGAAGGGGTTATGGCTACACCTTC	CASSQGFAGGEGRGYGYTF
TRBV10-3	-	TRBD1	TRBJ2-2	TGTGCCATCAGTGGCCCGGGACAGGGGACCGGTACCGGGGAGCTGTTTTTT	CAISGPGQGTGTGELFF
TRBV9	-	TRBD1	TRBJ2-7	TGTGCCAGCAGCACTTCCGGGACAGGGGAAGTCGAGCAGTACTTC	CASSTSGTGEVEQYF
TRBV4-2	-	-	TRBJ2-7	TGTGCCAGCAGCCAATCCGGGACTCCAACCTACGAGCAGTACTTC	CASSQSGTPTYEQYF
TRBV27	-	-	TRBJ1-2	TGTGCCAGCAGTTCGCGGACACCCAACTATGGCTACACCTTC	CASSSRTPNYGYTF
TRBV11-3	once	-	TRBJ1-2	TGTGCCAGCAGCTTAGATCCACAGGGCTTTGGCTACACCTTC	CASSLDPQGFGYTF
TRBV24-1	-	-	TRBJ2-7	TGTGCCACCAGTTCATTCGGAAACGAGCAGTACTTC	CATSSFGNEQYF
TRBV27	once	-	TRBJ2-7	TGTGCCAGCAGAAGGTTCACCTACGAGCAGTACTTC	CASRRFTYEQYF
TRBV28	-	-	TRBJ2-7	TGTGCCAGCAGTTTAACGATAGCCGAGCAGTACTTC	CASSLTIAEQYF
TRBV27	-	TRBD2	TRBJ2-5	TGTGCCAGCAGTTTAGGACTAGCGGGGACCCAGTACTTC	CASSLGLAGTQYF
TRBV7-3	-	-	TRBJ1-2	TGTGCCAGCAGCTTAGGGCCCGGGGACTATGGCTACACCTTC	CASSLGPGDYGYTF
TRBV18	-	TRBD1	TRBJ1-5	TGTGCCAGCTCACCGTGGACAGGGAAGTATCAGCCCCAGCATTTT	CASSPWTGKYQPQHF
TRBV6-5	-	TRBD1	TRBJ2-7	TGTGCCAGCAGTCCAAATACAGGGGTGGAGTACGAGCAGTACTTC	CASSPNTGVEYEQYF
TRBV6-5	-	-	TRBJ1-2	TGTGCCAGCAGCCAACGACAGGACGGCTATGGCTACACCTTC	CASSQRQDGYGYTF
TRBV11-2	-	TRBD1	TRBJ1-5	TGTGCCAGCAGCCTAGGGACAGTTAGCAATCAGCCCCAGCATTTT	CASSLGTVSNQPQHF
TRBV13	-	TRBD1	TRBJ1-2	TGTGCCAGCAGCTTATTAAGGGGGCTAGATGGCTACACCTTC	CASSLLRGLDGYTF
TRBV11-2	-	TRBD1	TRBJ1-1	TGTGCCAGCAGCTTAGTTGGGACAGGGTTTGGGGACACTGAAGCTTTCTTT	CASSLVGTGFGDTEAFF
TRBV18	-	TRBD1	TRBJ1-5	TGTGCCAGCTCACCACTAGGGACAGGGAATCAGCCCCAGCATTTT	CASSPLGTGNQPQHF
TRBV18	-	-	TRBJ1-1	TGTGCCAGCTCGGAGGTGGCTGGGATGAACACTGAAGCTTTCTTT	CASSEVAGMNTEAFF
TRBV27	-	-	TRBJ2-1	TGTGCCAGCAGTTTAGCGCAGGGGGGCGATGAGCAGTTCTTC	CASSLAQGGDEQFF
TRBV7-2	-	TRBD2	TRBJ2-7	TGTGCCAGCAGCTTAGACGGGAGGGCCTCGGAGCAGTACTTC	CASSLDGRASEQYF
TRBV5-6	-	-	TRBJ2-7	TGTGCCAGCAGCAATCGACAGTACGAGCAGTACTTC	CASSNRQYEQYF
TRBV7-9	once	TRBD1	TRBJ2-7	TGTGCCAGCAGCTTCTTCGGACAGGGGGTCACCTACGAGCAGTACTTC	CASSFFGQGVTYEQYF
TRBV20-1	once	-	TRBJ1-1	TGCAGTGCTAGAGAATATGAGGCTATCTTT	CSAREYEAIF
TRBV21-1	-	-	TRBJ2-7	TGTGCCAGCAGTCTAACAGGGGCCTTTAGGAACGAGCAGTACTTC	CASSLTGAFRNEQYF
TRBV5-6	few	TRBD1	TRBJ1-3	TGTGCCAGCAGCTGGACAGGGGGCGACGGAAACACCATATATTTT	CASSWTGGDGNTIYF
TRBV30	-	TRBD1	TRBJ1-6	TGTGCCTGGAGCTCCGGGACAGAAAATTCACCCCTCCACTTT	CAWSSGTENSPLHF